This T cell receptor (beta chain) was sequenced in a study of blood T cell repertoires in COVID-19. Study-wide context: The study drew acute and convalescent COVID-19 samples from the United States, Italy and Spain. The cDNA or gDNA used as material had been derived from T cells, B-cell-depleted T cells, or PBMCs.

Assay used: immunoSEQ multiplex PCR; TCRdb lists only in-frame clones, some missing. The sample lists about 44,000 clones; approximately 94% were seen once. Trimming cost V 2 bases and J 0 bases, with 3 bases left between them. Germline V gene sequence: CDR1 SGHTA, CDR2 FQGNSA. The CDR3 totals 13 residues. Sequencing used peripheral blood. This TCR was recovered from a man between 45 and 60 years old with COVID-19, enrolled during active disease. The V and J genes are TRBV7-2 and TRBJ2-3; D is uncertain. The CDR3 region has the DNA TGTGCCAGCAGCTTACTTAGCACAGATACGCAGTATTTT. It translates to CASSLLSTDTQYF. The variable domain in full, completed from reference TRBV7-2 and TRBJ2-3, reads GAGVSQSPSNKVTEKGKDVELRCDPISGHTALYWYRQSLGQGLEFLIYFQGNSAPDKSGLPSDRFSAERTGGSVSTLTIQRTQQEDSAVYLCASSLLSTDTQYFGPGTRLTVL.